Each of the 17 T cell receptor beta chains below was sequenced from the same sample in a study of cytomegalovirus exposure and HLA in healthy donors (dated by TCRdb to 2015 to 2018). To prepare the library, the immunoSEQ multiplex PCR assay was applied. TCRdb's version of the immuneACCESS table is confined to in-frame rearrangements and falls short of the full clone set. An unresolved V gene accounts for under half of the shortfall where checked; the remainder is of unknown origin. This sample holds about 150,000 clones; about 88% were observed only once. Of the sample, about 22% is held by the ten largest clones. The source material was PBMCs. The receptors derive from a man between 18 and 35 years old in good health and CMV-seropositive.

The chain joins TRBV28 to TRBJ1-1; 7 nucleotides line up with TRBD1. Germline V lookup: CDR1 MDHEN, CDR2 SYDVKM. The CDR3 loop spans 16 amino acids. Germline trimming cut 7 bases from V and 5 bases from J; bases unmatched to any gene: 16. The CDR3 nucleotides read TGTGCCAGCACTAGTCCCCGAGGGGGCGCAGGGACTGAAGCTTTCTTT. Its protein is CASTSPRGGAGTEAFF.

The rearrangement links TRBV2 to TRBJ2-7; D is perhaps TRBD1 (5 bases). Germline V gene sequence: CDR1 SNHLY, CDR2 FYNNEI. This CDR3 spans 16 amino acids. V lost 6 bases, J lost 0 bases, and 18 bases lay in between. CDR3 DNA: TGTGCCAGCAGCCACTACCAAAGGGGTAACTCCTACGAGCAGTACTTC. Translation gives CASSHYQRGNSYEQYF.

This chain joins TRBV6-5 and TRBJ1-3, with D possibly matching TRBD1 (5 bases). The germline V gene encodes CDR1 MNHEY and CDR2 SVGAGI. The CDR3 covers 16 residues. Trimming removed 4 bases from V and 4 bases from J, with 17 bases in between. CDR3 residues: CASSSSTGLEGNTIYF. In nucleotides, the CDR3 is TGTGCCAGCAGTTCCTCCACGGGACTCGAGGGAAACACCATATATTTT.

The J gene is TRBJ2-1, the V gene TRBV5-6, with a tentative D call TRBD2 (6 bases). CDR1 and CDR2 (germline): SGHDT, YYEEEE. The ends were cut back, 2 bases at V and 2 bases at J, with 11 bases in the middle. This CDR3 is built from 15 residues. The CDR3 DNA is TGTGCCAGCAGCTTCGGGGGACTCACCTACAATGAGCAGTTCTTC. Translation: CASSFGGLTYNEQFF.

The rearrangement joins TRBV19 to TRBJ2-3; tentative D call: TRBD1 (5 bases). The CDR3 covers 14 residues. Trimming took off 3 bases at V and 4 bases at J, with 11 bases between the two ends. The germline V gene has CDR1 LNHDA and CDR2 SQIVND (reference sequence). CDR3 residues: CASSMVGPPDTQYF. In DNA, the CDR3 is TGTGCCAGTAGTATGGTGGGGCCTCCAGATACGCAGTATTTT. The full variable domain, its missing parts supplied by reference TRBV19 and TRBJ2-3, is DGGITQSPKYLFRKEGQNVTLSCEQNLNHDAMYWYRQDPGQGLRLIYYSQIVNDFQKGDIAEGYSVSREKKESFPLTVTSAQKNPTAFYLCASSMVGPPDTQYFGPGTRLTVL.

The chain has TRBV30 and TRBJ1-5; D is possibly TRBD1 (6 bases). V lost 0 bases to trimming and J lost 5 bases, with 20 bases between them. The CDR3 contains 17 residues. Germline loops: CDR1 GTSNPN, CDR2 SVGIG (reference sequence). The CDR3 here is CAWSVDGTPRADQPQHF. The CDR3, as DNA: TGTGCCTGGAGTGTAGATGGGACACCCCGGGCCGATCAGCCCCAGCATTTT.

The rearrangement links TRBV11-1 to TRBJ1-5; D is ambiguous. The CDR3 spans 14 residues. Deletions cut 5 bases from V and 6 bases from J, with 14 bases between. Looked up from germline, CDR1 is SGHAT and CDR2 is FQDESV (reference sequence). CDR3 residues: CASSPSGVGQPQHF. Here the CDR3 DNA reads TGTGCCAGCAGCCCTTCCGGGGTAGGTCAGCCCCAGCATTTT.

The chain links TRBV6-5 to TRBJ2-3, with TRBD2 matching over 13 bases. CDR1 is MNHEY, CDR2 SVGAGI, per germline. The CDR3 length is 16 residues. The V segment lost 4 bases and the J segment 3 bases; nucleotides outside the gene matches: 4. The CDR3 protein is CASSSTSGRGTDTQYF. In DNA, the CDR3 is TGTGCCAGCAGTTCCACTAGCGGGAGGGGAACAGATACGCAGTATTTT.

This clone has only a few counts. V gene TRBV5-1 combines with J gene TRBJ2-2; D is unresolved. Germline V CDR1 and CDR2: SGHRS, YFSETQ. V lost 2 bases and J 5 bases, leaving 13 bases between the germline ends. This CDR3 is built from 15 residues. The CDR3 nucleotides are TGCGCCAGCAGCTTTTCTCTCCCTCTGACCGGGGAGCTGTTTTTT. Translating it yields CASSFSLPLTGELFF.

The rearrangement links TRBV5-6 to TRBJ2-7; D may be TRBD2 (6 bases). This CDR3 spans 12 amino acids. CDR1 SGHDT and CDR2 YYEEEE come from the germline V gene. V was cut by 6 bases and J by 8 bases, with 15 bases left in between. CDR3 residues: CASTEGSRKQYF. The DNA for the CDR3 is TGTGCCAGCACGGAGGGCTCCCGGAAGCAGTACTTC. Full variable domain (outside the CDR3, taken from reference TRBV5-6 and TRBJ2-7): DAGVTQSPTHLIKTRGQQVTLRCSPKSGHDTVSWYQQALGQGPQFIFQYYEEEERQRGNFPDRFSGHQFPNYSSELNVNALLLGDSALYLCASTEGSRKQYFGPGTRLTVT.

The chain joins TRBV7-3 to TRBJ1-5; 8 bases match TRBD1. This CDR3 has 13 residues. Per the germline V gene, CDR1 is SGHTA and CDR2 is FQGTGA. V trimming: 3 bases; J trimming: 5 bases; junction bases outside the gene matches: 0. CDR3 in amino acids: CASSLDRDQPQHF. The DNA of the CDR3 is TGTGCCAGCAGCTTGGACAGGGATCAGCCCCAGCATTTT.

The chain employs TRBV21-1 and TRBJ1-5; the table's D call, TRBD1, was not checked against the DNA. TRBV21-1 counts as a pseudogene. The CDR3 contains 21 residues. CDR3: CASSKGSALDRAPYSNQPQHF. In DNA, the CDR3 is TGTGCCAGCAGCAAAGGGAGTGCCCTCGACAGGGCACCGTATAGCAATCAGCCCCAGCATTTT.

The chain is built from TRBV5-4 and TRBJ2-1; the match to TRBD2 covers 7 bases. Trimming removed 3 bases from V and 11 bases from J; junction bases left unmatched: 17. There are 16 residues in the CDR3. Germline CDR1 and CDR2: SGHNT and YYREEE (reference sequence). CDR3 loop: CASSSISGTGDRKQFF. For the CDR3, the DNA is TGTGCCAGCAGCTCCATCAGCGGGACCGGGGACCGGAAGCAGTTCTTC.

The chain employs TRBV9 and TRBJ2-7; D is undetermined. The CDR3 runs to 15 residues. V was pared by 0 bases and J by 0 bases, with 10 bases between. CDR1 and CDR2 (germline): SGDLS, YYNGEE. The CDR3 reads CASSVDAYGSYEQYF. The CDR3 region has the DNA TGTGCCAGCAGCGTAGATGCCTACGGCTCCTACGAGCAGTACTTC.

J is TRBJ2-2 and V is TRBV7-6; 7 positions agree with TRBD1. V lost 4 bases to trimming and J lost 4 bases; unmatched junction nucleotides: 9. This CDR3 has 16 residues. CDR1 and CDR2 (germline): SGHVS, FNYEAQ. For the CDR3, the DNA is TGTGCCAGCAGCTCCCGGACAGGTTTGAGCACCGGGGAGCTGTTTTTT. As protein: CASSSRTGLSTGELFF.

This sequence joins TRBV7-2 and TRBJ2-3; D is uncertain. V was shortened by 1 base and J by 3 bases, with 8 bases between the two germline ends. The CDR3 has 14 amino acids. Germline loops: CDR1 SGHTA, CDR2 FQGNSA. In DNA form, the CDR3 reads TGTGCCAGCAGCTTAGGGGCAGGAACAGATACGCAGTATTTT. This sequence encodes CASSLGAGTDTQYF.

Written as DNA, the CDR3 is TGTGCCAGCAGCTTGGCCGCGGTTGGAGAGACCCAGTACTTC. Its protein product is CASSLAAVGETQYF. The chain has TRBV5-5 and TRBJ2-5, with D hard to call. Looked up from germline, CDR1 is SGHKS and CDR2 is YYEKEE (reference sequence). CDR3 length: 14 residues. Trimming took 0 bases from V and 4 from J, leaving 10 bases between them.